This passage covers 6 T cell receptor beta chains from one sample sequenced in a study of PD-L1 blockade in urothelial cancer. The time point was: pretreatment peripheral blood. Generated by immunoSEQ multiplex PCR, the TCRdb table keeps only in-frame clones and is missing some. The sample shows about 63,000 clones, roughly four fifths of them seen only once. The source material was PBMCs, sampled around atezolizumab (anti-PD-L1) treatment. These receptors were collected from a man in his sixties or seventies with urothelial cancer.

This clone has a handful of counts. The chain recombines TRBV29-1 with TRBJ1-4; TRBD1 matches 7 bases. The CDR3 is 13 residues long. The V gene end was trimmed by 6 bases and the J gene end by 7 bases; junction bases not matched to a gene: 8. CDR1 and CDR2 (germline): SQVTM, ANQGSEA. The CDR3 DNA follows: TGCAGCGTGGAGTCAGGGGGGCGTGAAAAACTGTTTTTT. Protein: CSVESGGREKLFF. The full variable domain, its missing parts supplied by reference TRBV29-1 and TRBJ1-4, is SAVISQKPSRDICQRGTSLTIQCQVDSQVTMMFWYRQQPGQSLTLIATANQGSEATYESGFVIDKFPISRPNLTFSTLTVSNMSPEDSSIYLCSVESGGREKLFFGSGTQLSVL.

The chain links TRBV7-3 to TRBJ2-6; D possibly corresponds to TRBD2 (5 bases). The germline V gene encodes CDR1 SGHTA and CDR2 FQGTGA. Trimming shortened V by 8 bases and J by 0 bases, and 11 bases separated the two germline ends. The CDR3 sequence is 15 residues long. For the CDR3, the DNA is TGTGCCAGCTCGGCGGGCCGCTCTGGGGCCAACGTCCTGACTTTC. It encodes CASSAGRSGANVLTF. Drawing the rest from reference TRBV7-3 and TRBJ2-6, the complete variable domain is GAGVSQTPSNKVTEKGKYVELRCDPISGHTALYWYRQSLGQGPEFLIYFQGTGAADDSGLPNDRFFAVRPEGSVSTLKIQRTERGDSAVYLCASSAGRSGANVLTFGAGSRLTVL.

The chain joins TRBV7-2 to TRBJ1-4; D ambiguous. Trimming took off 1 base at V and 5 bases at J, with 8 bases between the two ends. Germline V gene data show CDR1 as SGHTA and CDR2 as FQGNSA. The CDR3 length is 14 residues. CDR3 sequence (DNA): TGTGCCAGCAGCTTAGTCACAGAAAATGAAAAACTGTTTTTT. Translated: CASSLVTENEKLFF.

The gene calls are TRBV9 and TRBJ2-1, with a weak D call TRBD1 (7 bases). This CDR3 spans 15 amino acids. Germline-derived CDR1 and CDR2 are SGDLS and YYNGEE. The ends were cut back, 4 bases at V and 2 bases at J, with 13 bases in the middle. The DNA for the CDR3 is TGTGCCAGCAGCTTCGCGGGACAGACCTACAATGAGCAGTTCTTC. Its protein is CASSFAGQTYNEQFF. Complete variable domain (other parts from reference TRBV9 and TRBJ2-1): DSGVTQTPKHLITATGQRVTLRCSPRSGDLSVYWYQQSLDQGLQFLIQYYNGEERAKGNILERFSAQQFPDLHSELNLSSLELGDSALYFCASSFAGQTYNEQFFGPGTRLTVL.

The J gene is TRBJ1-2, the V gene TRBV6-1, with 7 bases lining up with TRBD1. The germline V gene has CDR1 MNHNS and CDR2 SASEGT. There are 15 residues in the CDR3. With 8 bases clipped from V and 2 bases from J, the junction kept 11 bases outside the gene matches. For the CDR3, the DNA is TGTGCCAGCCTTTTTACCGGGACAGCGAACTATGGCTACACCTTC. This gives the protein CASLFTGTANYGYTF.

The rearrangement joins TRBV6-5 to TRBJ1-2, with D tentatively TRBD1 (5 bases). With 5 bases removed from V and 3 bases from J, the gap between germline ends came to 10 bases. The germline CDR1 and CDR2 sequences are MNHEY and SVGAGI. The CDR3 spans 13 residues. The CDR3 here is CASSPDRDYGYTF. The CDR3 bases are TGTGCCAGCAGTCCCGACAGAGACTATGGCTACACCTTC.